The entry that follows covers one T cell receptor (beta chain) sequence. This clonotype was found many times. Its antigen remains unidentified. Base quality data are lacking; no much larger clone is found one base away. The data were obtained in a study of T cells in Graves' hyperthyroidism and ophthalmopathy (dated by TCRdb to 2018 to 2020). A note on the overall study: To identify distinguishing TCR V-J signatures, a discovery cohort of about 100 patients was used, comprising fewer than 45 with Graves' ophthalmopathy and 55 to 65 with stable Graves' hyperthyroidism. An independent validation cohort of 18 to 20 hyperthyroidism patients and over 15 patients who later progressed to ophthalmopathy tested prospective prediction of ophthalmopathy. For training and testing, the 100 or so patients in the discovery cohort were randomly divided in a 7:3 ratio. In addition, the study compared T-cell repertoires in thyroid tissue and in blood from a handful of Graves' hyperthyroidism patients. After sampling, hyperthyroidism patients received methimazole starting at 30 mg daily, and ophthalmopathy patients received high-dose intravenous methylprednisolone. TCR Vbeta CDR3 sequencing of some 140 peripheral blood samples (roughly 41 ophthalmopathy, approximately 80 hyperthyroidism and approximately 17 progressor patients) is reported in the paper.

Graves' hyperthyroidism was defined as stable when no progression to ophthalmopathy occurred over 18 months of follow-up. Hyperthyroidism patients were newly diagnosed, had a disease duration of under 2 months, and were aged 18 to 65 years. Any patient with an uncontrolled infection, another autoimmune disease, pregnancy or lactation was excluded. Diagnoses were established on the basis of clinical symptoms, serum thyroxine and TRAb, thyroid ultrasound, and orbital computed tomography. Total RNA was extracted with Trizol reagent, and quality was checked on an Agilent 2100 Bioanalyzer. The full study reports these points: In validation, the model predicted progression to ophthalmopathy with roughly 66% sensitivity and 72% to 85% specificity, a median of about 6.7 months before onset. A model built on a 13 V-J signature distinguished ophthalmopathy from stable hyperthyroidism, reaching 85% to 90% sensitivity and 81.08% specificity in cross-validation and 80%/75% in testing. Sample size was not statistically predetermined, and blinding of investigators to group allocation was not performed. Blood samples also contained most of the expanded thyroid clonotypes (frequency above 0.001), which suggests that blood repertoires may reflect thyroid immune responses.

Counted from cysteine to phenylalanine, this CDR3 has 14 amino acids. The retained sequence is limited to the CDR3, 42 bases, with the frame set at the first base. Via the germline V gene, CDR1 is SQVTM and CDR2 ANQGSEA. Between the V and J ends, shortened by 4 bases and 5 bases respectively, the junction contains 17 bases. The TCR beta CDR3 regions were amplified from the RNA transcripts. The TCR CDR3 was subjected to a first round of RT-PCR using the HTBI primer set and the Qiagen OneStep RT-PCR kit. Libraries were constructed in a second round of multiplex PCR, after which size selection and purification were performed. The libraries were sequenced on an Illumina HiSeq2000 using paired-end 100 bp reads. Per the authors' processing: SOAPnuke was used to process the raw data, with reads discarded if the reads contained adapters or uncalled bases, had a mean Phred below 15, or lacked an exact constant-primer or identifier match. High-quality paired reads were merged using COPE v1.2.5, and each unique nucleotide sequence was defined as a clonotype. Clonotypes were aligned to IMGT TRBV, TRBD and TRBJ reference segments using MiTCR v1.1. Only V-J combinations with frequency above 0.0001, covering 99.2% of repertoires, were analysed. The TCS score was defined as F50 (clonal expansion) divided by E x V (chaos), with BLOSUM62-based TCRdist calculated between CDR3 peptides within each V-J. Welch's t-statistics and random forest reduced roughly 530 V-J features to 13, which were used in a naive Bayes classifier (R e1071). The Morisita-Horn index was used to measure how similar the thyroid and blood repertoires were. The public reads were reanalyzed by TCRdb: fastp trimming at Q25, MiXCR alignment, in-frame beta chains only. A single entry per CDR3 protein holds the most common genes and DNA from its merged rows. These V and J calls originate from TCRdb's pipeline instead of the authors' own analysis. Here the sample has almost 600,000 distinct CDR3 sequences; around 46% occur a single time. Around 7.7% of the sample rests with the top ten.

This chain is built from TRBV29-1 and TRBJ2-5; the D gene is possibly TRBD1 or TRBD2, each agreeing over 5 bases. Sequencing was performed on peripheral blood or thyroid tissue (not recorded which). This receptor was obtained from a woman under 30 with Graves' hyperthyroidism. The bases are TGCAGCGTTGGGGACGCCTGGGGAAAGGAGACCCAGTACTTC. Translated, it gives CSVGDAWGKETQYF.